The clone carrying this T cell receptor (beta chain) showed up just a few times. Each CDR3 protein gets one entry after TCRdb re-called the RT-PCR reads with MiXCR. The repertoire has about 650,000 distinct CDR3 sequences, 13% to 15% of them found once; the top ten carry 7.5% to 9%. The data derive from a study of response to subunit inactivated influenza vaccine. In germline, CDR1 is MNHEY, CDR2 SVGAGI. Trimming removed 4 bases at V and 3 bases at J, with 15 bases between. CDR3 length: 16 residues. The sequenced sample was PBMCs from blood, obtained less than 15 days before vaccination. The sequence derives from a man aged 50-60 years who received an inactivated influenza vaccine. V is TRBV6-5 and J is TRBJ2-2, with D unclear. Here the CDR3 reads CASSLGLRMDTGELFF. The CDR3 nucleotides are TGTGCCAGCAGTTTGGGTTTAAGGATGGACACCGGGGAGCTGTTTTTT.